The sequence of this T cell receptor beta chain was determined in a study of graft-versus-host responses after intestinal transplantation (dated by TCRdb to 2020 to 2022). With regard to the full study: The transplants that recipients received were multivisceral, liver-intestinal, or isolated intestinal. Alloreactive clones were identified by sequencing pre-transplant mixed lymphocyte reaction products and comparing these products with unstimulated pre-transplant donor and recipient T cells. Samples from three later patients were sequenced in-house on an Illumina MiSeq with MiXCR processing rather than by the commercial service. Donor T cell macrochimerism was defined as a peak of at least 4% donor T cells among recipient peripheral blood mononuclear cells. The cohort enrolled some 23 intestinal transplant recipients including one retransplant, and a few patients lacking pretransplant specimens were excluded. Every recipient was given anti-thymocyte globulin induction, then maintenance tacrolimus and steroids for around three years. After intestinal transplantation, graft-versus-host and host-versus-graft alloreactive T cell clones were followed in the graft, circulation and bone marrow using bulk TCR-beta CDR3 sequencing.

The sample's time point label, in plain terms: cells obtained before transplantation from donor or recipient. CD3+CD4+ and CD3+CD8+ populations were FACS-sorted from unstimulated pre-transplant donor and recipient cells taken from spleen or lymph nodes. Turning to this clone: Its antigen is currently not known. No much larger clonotype is one base removed from it; base qualities were not supplied.

The method was the immunoSEQ multiplex PCR assay. In most patients, genomic DNA was isolated using the Qiagen DNeasy Blood and Tissue Kit and sent frozen to Adaptive Biotechnologies for TCR sequencing. High-throughput TCR-beta CDR3 sequencing of genomic DNA from most patients was performed by Adaptive Biotechnologies. Turning to the authors' computational methods: TCR sequencing data were retrieved from Adaptive's ImmunoSEQ software for 15 to 20 patients, whereas a few other patients were processed with MiXCR and VDJtools. To correct CD4 versus CD8 sorting errors, any sequence found in both subsets at a frequency ratio below 5:1 was removed. Because the origin of CDR3 nucleotide sequences shared between donor and recipient could not be assigned, those sequences were removed. To be classed as alloreactive, a clone needed at least 2-fold expansion over unstimulated cells and a minimum CFSE-low frequency of 0.002% (template counts) or 0.001% (read counts). Mappable clones were those detected in sequenced pre-transplant spleen, lymph node, or MLR CFSE-low populations of the donor or recipient. The cumulative frequency of alloreactive clones was calculated as a percentage of all sequences, weighted by copy number. This is the immuneACCESS table as TCRdb keeps it, with only in-frame sequences that have V and J called. A part of the clones is gone; compared with another copy, unresolved V genes explain less than half, and the rest is unexplained. V and J calls and clone size are copied from that table; D and trimming were computed from the DNA. Here the sample has some 96,000 clones; about 90% occur a single time. The top ten constitute roughly 0.95% of the sample.

V gives up 3 bases and J gives up 1 base, and the segment between their germline ends measures 13 bases. CDR3 length: 15 amino acids, cysteine to phenylalanine. The only DNA kept is the CDR3, 45 bases in frame from the first base. As encoded in the germline V gene, CDR1 is SGDLS while CDR2 is YYNGEE. What the study reported, not specific to this receptor: Conclusions were limited by the relatively low number and heterogeneity of intestinal transplant patients. Patients with donor T cell macrochimerism had high GvH to HvG T cell clonal ratios in their allografts. Peak levels of circulating GvH clones were associated with declines in HvG clones early after transplant. GvH clones were detected in recipient bone marrow, and some of these GvH clones were observed earlier in ileal mucosa or blood, consistent with an intestinal mucosal origin.

The rearrangement combines TRBV9 with TRBJ2-5; a confident D gene designation cannot be given. Specimen: unstimulated CD4+ T cells sorted from spleen or lymph node cells, collected before transplant. The receptor was isolated from a human donor who was the organ donor for an intestinal transplant. The sequenced DNA: TGTGCCAGCAGCGCATGGTTGGGTACCCAAGAGACCCAGTACTTC. The resulting protein is CASSAWLGTQETQYF.